Each of the 2 T cell receptor beta chains below was sequenced from the same sample in a study of cytomegalovirus exposure and HLA in healthy donors (dated by TCRdb to between 2016 and 2019). Receptors were amplified or captured by the immunoSEQ multiplex PCR assay. For the multiplex PCR, a mixture combining 60 forward primers for TCR Vbeta segments and 13 reverse primers for TCR Jbeta segments was used. TCRdb provides this immuneACCESS table in a form limited to in-frame rearrangements. Some clones are lacking; in checked studies, under half of them reflect an unresolved V gene, and why the rest are absent is not known. The sample table records tens of thousands of clones. Roughly 3.5% of the sample goes to the ten largest clones. The specimen was PBMCs. These receptors came from a man in his forties in good health and CMV-seronegative.

The CDR3 sequence: CATKDRGTSEGELFF. DNA of the CDR3: TGTGCCACCAAAGATCGGGGGACTAGTGAGGGGGAGCTGTTTTTT. This rearrangement joins TRBV15 to TRBJ2-2, with TRBD2 matching 8 bases. This CDR3 spans 15 amino acids. V gave up 7 bases and J gave up 8 bases; unmatched junction bases: 12. Germline V gene data show CDR1 as LNHNV and CDR2 as YYDKDF (reference sequence). The whole variable domain, filled in from reference TRBV15 and TRBJ2-2, reads DAMVIQNPRYQVTQFGKPVTLSCSQTLNHNVMYWYQQKSSQAPKLLFHYYDKDFNNEADTPDNFQSRRPNTSFCFLDIRSPGLGDTAMYLCATKDRGTSEGELFFGEGSRLTVL.

The V and J genes are TRBV4-2 and TRBJ2-5, with 9 bases aligning to TRBD2. The V and J ends lost 8 bases and 1 base, in that order; junction bases with no gene match: 11. The CDR3 extends over 16 amino acids. Germline V gene sequence: CDR1 LGHNA, CDR2 YNFKEQ. The CDR3 DNA reads TGTGCCAGCGCCCCAGGTTTGCGGGAGGGCCAAGAGACCCAGTACTTC. Its protein product is CASAPGLREGQETQYF.